Sequencing of this T cell receptor (beta chain) was carried out in a study of T cells in Graves' hyperthyroidism and ophthalmopathy. Study outcomes and limitations: Ophthalmopathy was separated from stable hyperthyroidism by a 13 V-J model.

This clonotype was seen repeatedly, ten times or more. Its antigen is unidentified. Regions amplified from RNA transcripts were the TCR beta CDR3 regions. HTBI primers were used for first-round RT-PCR of the TCR CDR3. TCRdb used MiXCR to reprocess the multiplex PCR reads, holding one entry per CDR3 protein. The sample records 600,000 to 900,000 distinct CDR3 sequences, less than 20% being singletons. The trim removed 3 bases at V and 5 bases at J, leaving 6 bases unmatched. The CDR3 runs to 15 residues. Germline assignment: CDR1 SEHNR and CDR2 FQNEAQ (reference sequence). No progression to ophthalmopathy during 18 months of follow-up defined stable disease.

The chain uses TRBV7-9 and TRBJ2-1, with 8 bases fitting TRBD2. The sequencing sample was made of blood. This clonotype originated in a man younger than 30 with Graves' hyperthyroidism. CDR3 nucleotide sequence: TGTGCCAGCAGCTTGACGGGAGGGCCAGACAATGAGCAGTTCTTC. Protein sequence: CASSLTGGPDNEQFF. Using reference TRBV7-9 and TRBJ2-1 for the parts outside the CDR3, the full variable domain is DTGVSQNPRHKITKRGQNVTFRCDPISEHNRLYWYRQTLGQGPEFLTYFQNEAQLEKSRLLSDRFSAERPKGSFSTLEIQRTEQGDSAMYLCASSLTGGPDNEQFFGPGTRLTVL.